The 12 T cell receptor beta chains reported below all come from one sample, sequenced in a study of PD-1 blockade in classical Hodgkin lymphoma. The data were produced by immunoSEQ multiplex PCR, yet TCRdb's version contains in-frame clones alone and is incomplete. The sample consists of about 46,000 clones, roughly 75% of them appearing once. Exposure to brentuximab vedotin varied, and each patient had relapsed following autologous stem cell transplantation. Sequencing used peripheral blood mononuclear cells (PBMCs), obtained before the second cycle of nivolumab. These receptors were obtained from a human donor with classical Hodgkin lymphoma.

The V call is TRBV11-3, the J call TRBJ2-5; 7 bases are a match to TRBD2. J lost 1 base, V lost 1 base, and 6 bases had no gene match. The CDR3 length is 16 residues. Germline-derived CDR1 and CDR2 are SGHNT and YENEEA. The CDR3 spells CASSLGVAGFQETQYF. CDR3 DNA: TGTGCCAGCAGCTTAGGGGTAGCGGGCTTCCAAGAGACCCAGTACTTC.

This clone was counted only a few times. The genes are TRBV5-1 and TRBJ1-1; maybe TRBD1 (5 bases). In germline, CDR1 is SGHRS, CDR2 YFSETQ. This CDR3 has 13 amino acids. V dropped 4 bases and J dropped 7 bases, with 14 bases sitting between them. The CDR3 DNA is TGCGCCAGCAGCAGGACGGGGGAATTTGAAGCTTTCTTT. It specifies CASSRTGEFEAFF. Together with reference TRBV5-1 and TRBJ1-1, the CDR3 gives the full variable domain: KAGVTQTPRYLIKTRGQQVTLSCSPISGHRSVSWYQQTPGQGLQFLFEYFSETQRNKGNFPGRFSGRQFSNSRSEMNVSTLELGDSALYLCASSRTGEFEAFFGQGTRLTVV.

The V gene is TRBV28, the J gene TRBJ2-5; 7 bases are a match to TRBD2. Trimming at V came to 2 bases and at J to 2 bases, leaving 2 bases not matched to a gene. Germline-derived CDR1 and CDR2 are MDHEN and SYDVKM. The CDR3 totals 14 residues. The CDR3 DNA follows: TGTGCCAGCAGTTTAAATAGCGGGCAAGAGACCCAGTACTTC. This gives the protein CASSLNSGQETQYF.

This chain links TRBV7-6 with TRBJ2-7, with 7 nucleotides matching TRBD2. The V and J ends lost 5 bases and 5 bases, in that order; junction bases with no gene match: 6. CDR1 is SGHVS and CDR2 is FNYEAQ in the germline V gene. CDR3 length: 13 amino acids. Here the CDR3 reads CASSAGGNNEQYF. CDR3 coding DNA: TGTGCCAGCAGCGCCGGGGGGAACAACGAGCAGTACTTC.

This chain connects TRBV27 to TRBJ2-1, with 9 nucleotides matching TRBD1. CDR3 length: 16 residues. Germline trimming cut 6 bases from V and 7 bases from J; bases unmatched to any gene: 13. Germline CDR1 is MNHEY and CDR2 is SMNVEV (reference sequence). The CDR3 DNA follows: TGTGCCAGCAGCTTTGGCCCGGGACAGGGAAGGAATGAGCAGTTCTTC. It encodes CASSFGPGQGRNEQFF.

The CDR3 coding sequence is TGTGCCAGCAGTTATAGGCGGTTTTCGGATTCACCCCTCCACTTT. Protein product: CASSYRRFSDSPLHF. The rearrangement links TRBV6-5 to TRBJ1-6; no clear D gene. V lost 3 bases and J lost 8, with 14 bases in between. The germline CDR1 and CDR2 sequences are MNHEY and SVGAGI. The CDR3 loop spans 15 amino acids.

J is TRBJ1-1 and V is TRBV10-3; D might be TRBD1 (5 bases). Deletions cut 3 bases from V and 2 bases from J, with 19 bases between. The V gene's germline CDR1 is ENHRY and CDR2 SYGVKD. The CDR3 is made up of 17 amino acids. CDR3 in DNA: TGTGCCATCAGTGATGTACGAAGTGTAGGGGATAACACTGAAGCTTTCTTT. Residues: CAISDVRSVGDNTEAFF.

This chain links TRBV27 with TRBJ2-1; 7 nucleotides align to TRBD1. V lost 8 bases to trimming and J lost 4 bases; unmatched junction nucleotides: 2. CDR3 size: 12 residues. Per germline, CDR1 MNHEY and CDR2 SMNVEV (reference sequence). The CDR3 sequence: CASRDRYNEQFF. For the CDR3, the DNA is TGTGCCAGCCGGGACAGATACAATGAGCAGTTCTTC.

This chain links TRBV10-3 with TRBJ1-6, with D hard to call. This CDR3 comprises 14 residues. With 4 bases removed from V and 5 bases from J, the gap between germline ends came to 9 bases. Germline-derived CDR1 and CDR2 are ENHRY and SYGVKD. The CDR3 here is CAISGSGDNSPLHF. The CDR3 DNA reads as TGTGCCATCAGTGGTTCCGGGGATAATTCACCCCTCCACTTT.

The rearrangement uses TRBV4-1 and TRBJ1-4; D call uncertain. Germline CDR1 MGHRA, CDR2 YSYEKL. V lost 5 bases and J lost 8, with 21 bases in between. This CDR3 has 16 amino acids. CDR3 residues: CASSLRWPEEREKLFF. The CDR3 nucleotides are TGCGCCAGCAGCTTAAGATGGCCAGAGGAGAGGGAAAAACTGTTTTTT.

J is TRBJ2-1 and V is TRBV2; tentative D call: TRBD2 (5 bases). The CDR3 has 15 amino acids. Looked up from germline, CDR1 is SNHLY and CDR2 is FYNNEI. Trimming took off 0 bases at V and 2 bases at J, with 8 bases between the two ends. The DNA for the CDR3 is TGTGCCAGCAGTGAAGCGCGGGCAGCCTACAATGAGCAGTTCTTC. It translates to CASSEARAAYNEQFF.

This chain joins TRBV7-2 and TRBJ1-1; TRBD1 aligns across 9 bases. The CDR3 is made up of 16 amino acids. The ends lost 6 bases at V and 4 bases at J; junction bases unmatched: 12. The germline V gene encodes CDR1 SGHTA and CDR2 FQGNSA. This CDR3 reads CASRPRSGTGLTEAFF. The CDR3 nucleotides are TGTGCCAGCAGGCCAAGATCCGGGACAGGGCTCACTGAAGCTTTCTTT. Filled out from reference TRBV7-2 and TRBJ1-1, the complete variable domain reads GAGVSQSPSNKVTEKGKDVELRCDPISGHTALYWYRQSLGQGLEFLIYFQGNSAPDKSGLPSDRFSAERTGGSVSTLTIQRTQQEDSAVYLCASRPRSGTGLTEAFFGQGTRLTVV.